The 19 T cell receptor beta chains in this list originate from one sample, sequenced in a study of blood T cells in healthy people across ages. Combining a sample-barcoded 5' primer with a J-beta primer mix, a second PCR ran for about 7 to 11 cycles. Via MiXCR, TCRdb re-called the 5' RACE reads, giving one row per CDR3 protein. The sample includes more than 500,000 distinct CDR3 sequences, 27% of them seen just once. Sample: blood. All receptors come from a woman between 65 and 79 years old in good health.

This chain connects TRBV4-1 to TRBJ2-3; D is ambiguous. The CDR3 is made up of 15 amino acids. Deletions cut 4 bases from V and 6 bases from J, with 17 bases between. In germline, CDR1 is MGHRA, CDR2 YSYEKL. CDR3 residues: CASSPLALTRDTQYF. The CDR3 DNA follows: TGCGCCAGCAGCCCCCTGGCCCTAACAAGGGATACGCAGTATTTT.

V usage is TRBV29-1 and J usage is TRBJ1-4; D gene unclear. Germline V lookup: CDR1 SQVTM, CDR2 ANQGSEA. Trimming removed 7 bases from V and 3 bases from J, with 9 bases in between. This CDR3 is 12 amino acids long. CDR3 sequence: CSANRANEKLFF. DNA for the CDR3: TGCAGCGCCAACCGGGCTAATGAAAAACTGTTTTTT.

CDR3: CSARPPNVYNEQFF. CDR3 nucleotide sequence: TGCAGTGCTAGACCTCCGAATGTCTACAATGAGCAGTTCTTC. The chain joins TRBV20-1 to TRBJ2-1; no clear D gene. Germline V gene lookup returns CDR1 DFQATT and CDR2 SNEGSKA (reference sequence). The CDR3 loop spans 14 amino acids. The V end lost 2 bases, the J end lost 3 bases, and 11 bases lay between the germline ends.

This rearrangement joins TRBV4-2 to TRBJ2-2; D remains unclear. Germline CDR1 is LGHNA and CDR2 is YNFKEQ. The CDR3 runs to 14 residues. With 1 base removed from V and 1 base from J, the gap between germline ends came to 4 bases. In nucleotides, the CDR3 is TGTGCCAGCAGCCAAGGGCAGAACACCGGGGAGCTGTTTTTT. This encodes CASSQGQNTGELFF.

This clonotype was seen only a few times. This rearrangement joins TRBV9 to TRBJ2-4; D gene uncertain. Germline CDR1 and CDR2: SGDLS and YYNGEE. The CDR3 is 14 amino acids. Trimming removed 3 bases from V and 6 bases from J, with 13 bases in between. CDR3: CASSAGKLLNIQYF. For the CDR3, the DNA is TGTGCCAGCAGCGCTGGTAAACTCTTAAACATTCAGTACTTC.

The chain recombines TRBV27 with TRBJ2-6, with D perhaps matching TRBD2 (6 bases). CDR1 and CDR2 (germline): MNHEY, SMNVEV (reference sequence). V dropped 5 bases and J dropped 1 base, with 9 bases sitting between them. The CDR3 extends over 15 amino acids. CDR3 nucleotides: TGTGCCAGCAGTACACTAGCTTCTGGGGCCAACGTCCTGACTTTC. Encoded protein: CASSTLASGANVLTF.

Here the CDR3 reads CAWSPTDFGGRQFF. The DNA for the CDR3 is TGTGCCTGGAGTCCGACGGACTTCGGGGGGCGGCAGTTCTTC. V gene TRBV30 combines with J gene TRBJ2-1; tentative D call: TRBD2 (7 bases). The CDR3 sequence is 14 residues long. Trimming pared 2 bases from V and 12 bases from J, leaving 20 bases between. Looked up from germline, CDR1 is GTSNPN and CDR2 is SVGIG (reference sequence).

This clonotype appeared a few times. V gene TRBV3-1 combines with J gene TRBJ1-1, with D unclear. Per germline, CDR1 LGHDT and CDR2 YNNKEL (reference sequence). Between the trimmed V and J ends, which lost 4 bases and 1 base, there was a span of 13 bases. This CDR3 has 15 residues. Here the CDR3 reads CASSLYRLRNTEAFF. CDR3 nucleotides: TGTGCCAGCAGCCTGTACCGCTTAAGGAACACTGAAGCTTTCTTT. Together with reference TRBV3-1 and TRBJ1-1, the CDR3 gives the full variable domain: DTAVSQTPKYLVTQMGNDKSIKCEQNLGHDTMYWYKQDSKKFLKIMFSYNNKELIINETVPNRFSPKSPDKAHLNLHINSLELGDSAVYFCASSLYRLRNTEAFFGQGTRLTVV.

This clonotype showed up many times. The chain employs TRBV20-1 and TRBJ1-2; weak D call: TRBD1 (5 bases). The CDR3 runs to 12 residues. V lost 3 bases and J lost 6, with 11 bases in between. Germline CDR1 is DFQATT and CDR2 is SNEGSKA (reference sequence). CDR3 bases: TGCAGTGCTAGGCAGGGAGTCGATGGCTACACCTTC. This translates into CSARQGVDGYTF.

This chain links TRBV6-5 with TRBJ2-7; D is unclear. The germline V and J ends were trimmed by 4 bases and 5 bases, with 9 bases remaining between them. CDR3 size: 12 residues. Germline V gene lookup returns CDR1 MNHEY and CDR2 SVGAGI. This chain's CDR3 is CASSSTAHEQYF. CDR3 nucleotide sequence: TGTGCCAGCAGTTCCACCGCCCACGAGCAGTACTTC.

V and J are TRBV14 and TRBJ1-1; a possible D gene is TRBD1 (5 bases). The germline V gene has CDR1 SGHDN and CDR2 FVKESK. V lost 4 bases and J lost 10, with 16 bases in between. This CDR3 has 13 residues. CDR3 sequence: CASSPVWGTGAFF. The CDR3 DNA sequence: TGTGCCAGCAGCCCGGTATGGGGGACGGGAGCTTTCTTT.

This sequence joins TRBV20-1 and TRBJ1-1; perhaps TRBD1 as D (6 bases). Between the trimmed V and J ends, which lost 6 bases and 11 bases, there was a span of 13 bases. This CDR3 has 10 residues. The germline V gene has CDR1 DFQATT and CDR2 SNEGSKA (reference sequence). For the CDR3, the DNA is TGCAGTGCCCTCAGGGGCGAGGCTTTCTTT. This sequence encodes CSALRGEAFF.

This clonotype was counted between two and nine times. The V gene is TRBV20-1, the J gene TRBJ1-2, with D perhaps matching TRBD1 (5 bases). V was trimmed by 3 bases and J by 8 bases, leaving 13 bases between them. This CDR3 is 12 amino acids long. Germline V gene lookup returns CDR1 DFQATT and CDR2 SNEGSKA (reference sequence). The CDR3 region is CSASGGGWGYTF. The CDR3 bases are TGCAGTGCTAGTGGGGGAGGTTGGGGCTACACCTTC.

The V gene is TRBV5-1, the J gene TRBJ2-1, with D unclear. The CDR3 runs 11 residues. The germline V gene has CDR1 SGHRS and CDR2 YFSETQ. Trimming took 7 bases from V and 9 from J, leaving 11 bases between them. The CDR3 DNA reads as TGCGCCAGCTCGGCCCAGACTGAGCAGTTCTTC. Translation: CASSAQTEQFF.

This chain links TRBV29-1 with TRBJ2-5, with TRBD2 matching over 8 bases. V lost 7 bases, J lost 2 bases, and 9 bases stayed unmatched. Germline V gene lookup returns CDR1 SQVTM and CDR2 ANQGSEA. The CDR3 sequence is 14 residues long. CDR3 nucleotides: TGCAGCGGAGTGGTTGGACTAGCTCAAGAGACCCAGTACTTC. It codes for CSGVVGLAQETQYF.

In its sample, this clonotype was seen many times. The gene calls are TRBV29-1 and TRBJ2-7, with D perhaps TRBD1 (6 bases). The CDR3 totals 15 residues. Trimming cost V 6 bases and J 0 bases, with 18 bases left between them. Germline assignment: CDR1 SQVTM and CDR2 ANQGSEA. This chain's CDR3 is CSVEIPGHSSYEQYF. In DNA, the CDR3 is TGCAGCGTAGAGATCCCGGGACACAGCTCCTACGAGCAGTACTTC.

The genes are TRBV29-1 and TRBJ2-3, with a tentative D call TRBD1 (6 bases). Per germline, CDR1 SQVTM and CDR2 ANQGSEA. Deletions cut 6 bases from V and 3 bases from J, with 19 bases between. The CDR3 runs to 15 residues. CDR3 nucleotide sequence: TGCAGCGTCGGAGGACAGATCAGTAGTACAGATACGCAGTATTTT. Translation gives CSVGGQISSTDTQYF.

The rearrangement uses TRBV4-1 and TRBJ1-4; D gene unclear. This CDR3 has 13 amino acids. V dropped 2 bases and J dropped 8 bases, with 9 bases sitting between them. Germline CDR1 and CDR2: MGHRA and YSYEKL. CDR3 protein: CASSQRGREKLFF. CDR3 coding DNA: TGCGCCAGCAGCCAAAGAGGAAGAGAAAAACTGTTTTTT.

This clonotype was recorded a few times. The J gene is TRBJ2-7, the V gene TRBV5-1, with D possibly being TRBD2 (7 bases). The ends were cut back, 4 bases at V and 3 bases at J, with 20 bases in the middle. The CDR3 loop spans 16 amino acids. Per germline, CDR1 SGHRS and CDR2 YFSETQ. The CDR3 reads CASSEAGGALYYEQYF. The DNA for the CDR3 is TGCGCCAGCAGCGAGGCTGGGGGGGCCCTCTACTACGAGCAGTACTTC.